This is a list of T cell receptor beta chains from one sample in a study of graft-versus-host responses after intestinal transplantation. Which antigens these TCRs recognize remains unknown. The table came from immunoSEQ multiplex PCR; TCRdb's copy has only in-frame clones and leaves some out. The profile shows 99,000 or so clones, around 92% of them singletons. The sequenced sample was unstimulated CD8+ T cells sorted from spleen or lymph node cells, obtained before transplant. The receptors here all came from a human donor who was the organ donor for an intestinal transplant. The CDR3 runs from the conserved cysteine through the conserved F or W. Each record gives: J gene, V gene, clone size, D gene, CDR3 protein, CDR3 DNA. D genes are given only for firm matches. Clone sizes are given selectively: once, few, many, or a class where the clone is expanded.

j_gene: TRBJ1-1; v_gene: TRBV4-1; abundance: once; d_gene: NA; CDR3aa: CASSLILGGGNRESAAFF; CDR3nt: TGCGCCAGCAGCCTTATTTTGGGTGGAGGCAACAGGGAGTCGGCGGCTTTCTTT
j_gene: TRBJ2-5; v_gene: TRBV7-9; abundance: NA; d_gene: NA; CDR3aa: CASSLWNRDTQYF; CDR3nt: TGTGCCAGCAGCCTTTGGAACAGGGACACCCAGTACTTC
j_gene: TRBJ2-2; v_gene: TRBV30; abundance: NA; d_gene: TRBD2; CDR3aa: CAWSYVGGTGELFF; CDR3nt: TGTGCCTGGAGTTACGTCGGGGGGACCGGGGAGCTGTTTTTT
j_gene: TRBJ1-2; v_gene: TRBV9; abundance: once; d_gene: NA; CDR3aa: CASSRTAFVYGYTF; CDR3nt: TGTGCCAGCAGCAGGACAGCTTTCGTCTATGGCTACACCTTC
j_gene: TRBJ1-1; v_gene: TRBV12-5; abundance: NA; d_gene: NA; CDR3aa: CASVHQGPLPVTEAFF; CDR3nt: TGTGCTAGTGTCCATCAGGGCCCTTTGCCGGTCACTGAAGCTTTCTTT
j_gene: TRBJ1-3; v_gene: TRBV29-1; abundance: NA; d_gene: NA; CDR3aa: CSVGGGEVNEIGNTIYF; CDR3nt: TGCAGCGTTGGCGGGGGGGAAGTAAACGAAATCGGAAACACCATATATTTT
j_gene: TRBJ2-1; v_gene: TRBV28; abundance: NA; d_gene: TRBD1; CDR3aa: CASRVFGTGAYNEQFF; CDR3nt: TGTGCCAGCAGGGTGTTCGGGACAGGGGCCTACAATGAGCAGTTCTTC
j_gene: TRBJ2-7; v_gene: TRBV27; abundance: NA; d_gene: TRBD1; CDR3aa: CASSPLSPGQWVEQYF; CDR3nt: TGTGCCAGCAGTCCTTTGTCCCCGGGACAGTGGGTCGAGCAGTACTTC
j_gene: TRBJ2-6; v_gene: TRBV27; abundance: once; d_gene: NA; CDR3aa: CASTGGGANVLTF; CDR3nt: TGTGCCAGCACCGGGGGTGGGGCCAACGTCCTGACTTTC
j_gene: TRBJ2-7; v_gene: TRBV7-8; abundance: NA; d_gene: TRBD2; CDR3aa: CASSLDEGWEGPYEQYF; CDR3nt: TGTGCCAGCAGCTTAGATGAGGGTTGGGAGGGACCCTACGAGCAGTACTTC
j_gene: TRBJ2-7; v_gene: TRBV4-1; abundance: NA; d_gene: TRBD1; CDR3aa: CASSQGTGDYEQYF; CDR3nt: TGCGCCAGCAGCCAAGGGACAGGGGACTACGAGCAGTACTTC
j_gene: TRBJ2-7; v_gene: TRBV11-2; abundance: NA; d_gene: NA; CDR3aa: CASSLADTSGHEQYF; CDR3nt: TGTGCCAGCAGCTTAGCCGACACGAGCGGCCACGAGCAGTACTTC
j_gene: TRBJ2-1; v_gene: TRBV19; abundance: NA; d_gene: TRBD2; CDR3aa: CASSIAGGLYEQFF; CDR3nt: TGTGCCAGTAGTATAGCGGGGGGGCTCTATGAGCAGTTCTTC
j_gene: TRBJ1-1; v_gene: TRBV7-9; abundance: NA; d_gene: NA; CDR3aa: CASGGSEAFF; CDR3nt: TGTGCCAGCGGTGGCAGTGAAGCTTTCTTT
j_gene: TRBJ1-1; v_gene: TRBV10-3; abundance: NA; d_gene: NA; CDR3aa: CAISSRVREAFF; CDR3nt: TGTGCCATCAGTTCCCGGGTCCGTGAAGCTTTCTTT
j_gene: TRBJ1-5; v_gene: TRBV7-6; abundance: NA; d_gene: NA; CDR3aa: CASSKESNQPQHF; CDR3nt: TGTGCCAGCAGCAAGGAGTCTAATCAGCCCCAGCATTTT
j_gene: TRBJ2-3; v_gene: TRBV25-1; abundance: NA; d_gene: NA; CDR3aa: CASSEYRDTDTQYF; CDR3nt: TGTGCCAGCAGTGAATATCGGGACACAGATACGCAGTATTTT
j_gene: TRBJ2-7; v_gene: TRBV28; abundance: NA; d_gene: NA; CDR3aa: CASSFSQANPLHEQYF; CDR3nt: TGTGCCAGCAGTTTTTCACAGGCCAACCCCTTGCACGAGCAGTACTTC
j_gene: TRBJ2-3; v_gene: TRBV27; abundance: once; d_gene: NA; CDR3aa: CASSPGLYNTDTQYF; CDR3nt: TGTGCCAGCAGTCCCGGACTATATAACACAGATACGCAGTATTTT
j_gene: TRBJ2-2; v_gene: TRBV5-1; abundance: NA; d_gene: NA; CDR3aa: CASSLRGPGSFTGELFF; CDR3nt: TGCGCCAGCAGCTTAAGAGGCCCGGGGTCTTTCACCGGGGAGCTGTTTTTT
j_gene: TRBJ1-1; v_gene: TRBV2; abundance: NA; d_gene: NA; CDR3aa: CASRWTENTEAFF; CDR3nt: TGTGCCAGCAGGTGGACAGAGAACACTGAAGCTTTCTTT
j_gene: TRBJ2-7; v_gene: TRBV15; abundance: NA; d_gene: NA; CDR3aa: CATSRDQGSEQYF; CDR3nt: TGTGCCACCAGCAGAGATCAGGGAAGCGAGCAGTACTTC
j_gene: TRBJ2-2; v_gene: TRBV5-6; abundance: NA; d_gene: TRBD2; CDR3aa: CASSLVPSGMDGELFF; CDR3nt: TGTGCCAGCAGCTTGGTTCCTAGCGGGATGGACGGGGAGCTGTTTTTT
j_gene: TRBJ2-1; v_gene: TRBV2; abundance: NA; d_gene: TRBD2; CDR3aa: CASSVELAGTYNEQFF; CDR3nt: TGTGCCAGCAGTGTAGAACTAGCGGGGACCTACAATGAGCAGTTCTTC
j_gene: TRBJ2-7; v_gene: TRBV23-1; abundance: NA; d_gene: TRBD1; CDR3aa: CARPCGTGEFEQYF; CDR3nt: TGCGCCAGGCCCTGCGGGACAGGGGAATTCGAGCAGTACTTC
j_gene: TRBJ2-1; v_gene: TRBV28; abundance: NA; d_gene: TRBD2; CDR3aa: CASRTATSGRRNEQFF; CDR3nt: TGTGCCAGCAGGACTGCCACTAGCGGGAGGAGGAATGAGCAGTTCTTC
j_gene: TRBJ2-1; v_gene: TRBV27; abundance: NA; d_gene: NA; CDR3aa: CASSLSGTGHSYNEQFF; CDR3nt: TGTGCCAGCAGTTTATCGGGGACGGGACACTCCTACAATGAGCAGTTCTTC
j_gene: TRBJ2-5; v_gene: TRBV15; abundance: once; d_gene: NA; CDR3aa: CASSTLADPTETQYF; CDR3nt: TGTGCCAGCTCAACTCTAGCAGACCCTACGGAGACCCAGTACTTC
j_gene: TRBJ1-4; v_gene: TRBV27; abundance: NA; d_gene: NA; CDR3aa: CASSFQGQGNEKLFF; CDR3nt: TGTGCCAGCAGTTTTCAGGGCCAGGGAAATGAAAAACTGTTTTTT
j_gene: TRBJ2-3; v_gene: TRBV7-8; abundance: once; d_gene: TRBD2; CDR3aa: CASSPSGGGFTDTQYF; CDR3nt: TGTGCCAGCAGCCCTAGCGGGGGAGGTTTCACAGATACGCAGTATTTT